This T cell receptor (beta chain) was recorded in a study of CD8+ T cells in alopecia areata. Findings and caveats of the study: Many expanded lesional clones persisted during tofacitinib (in both scalp and blood).

Remarks on this clone: The antigen is unknown.

Treatment indicated: oral pan-JAK inhibitor, 5-10 mg twice daily. The CDR3 totals 16 residues. V was clipped by 2 bases and J by 2 bases, with 15 bases between them. In germline, CDR1 is SGHNT, CDR2 YYREEE (reference sequence). Once RNA had been extracted, it was reverse transcribed into cDNA to act as the sequencing template. Sequenced by immunoSEQ multiplex PCR; TCRdb stores in-frame clones only, minus some. The repertoire consists of 150,000 to 200,000 clones, with roughly 46% occurring once and the leading ten covering 10%. The sequence was obtained from a human donor with alopecia areata. Material: CD8+ T cells sorted from blood, obtained between weeks 51 and 52, from a patient treated with tofacitinib. This chain links TRBV5-4 with TRBJ2-3; tentative D call: TRBD2 (6 bases). The CDR3 sequence: CASSFGVGGDTDTQYF. The CDR3 DNA reads TGTGCCAGCAGCTTCGGAGTCGGCGGGGACACAGATACGCAGTATTTT.